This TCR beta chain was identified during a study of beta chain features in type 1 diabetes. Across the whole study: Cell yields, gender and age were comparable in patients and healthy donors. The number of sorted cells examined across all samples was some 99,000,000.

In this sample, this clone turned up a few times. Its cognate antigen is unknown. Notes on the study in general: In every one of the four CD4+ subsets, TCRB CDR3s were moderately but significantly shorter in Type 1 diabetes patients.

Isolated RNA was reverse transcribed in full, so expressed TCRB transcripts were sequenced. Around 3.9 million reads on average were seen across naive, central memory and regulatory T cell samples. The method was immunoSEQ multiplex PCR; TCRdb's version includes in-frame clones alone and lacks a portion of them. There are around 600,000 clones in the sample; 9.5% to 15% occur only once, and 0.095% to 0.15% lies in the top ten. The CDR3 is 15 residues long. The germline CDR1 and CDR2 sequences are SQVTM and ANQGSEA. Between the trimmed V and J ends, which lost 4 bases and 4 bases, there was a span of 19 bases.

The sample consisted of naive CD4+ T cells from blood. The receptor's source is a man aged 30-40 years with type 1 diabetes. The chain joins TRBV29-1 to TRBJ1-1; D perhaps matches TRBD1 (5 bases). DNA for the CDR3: TGCAGCGTTGGATTTGTGGGGGTTGTGAGCACTGAAGCTTTCTTT. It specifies CSVGFVGVVSTEAFF.